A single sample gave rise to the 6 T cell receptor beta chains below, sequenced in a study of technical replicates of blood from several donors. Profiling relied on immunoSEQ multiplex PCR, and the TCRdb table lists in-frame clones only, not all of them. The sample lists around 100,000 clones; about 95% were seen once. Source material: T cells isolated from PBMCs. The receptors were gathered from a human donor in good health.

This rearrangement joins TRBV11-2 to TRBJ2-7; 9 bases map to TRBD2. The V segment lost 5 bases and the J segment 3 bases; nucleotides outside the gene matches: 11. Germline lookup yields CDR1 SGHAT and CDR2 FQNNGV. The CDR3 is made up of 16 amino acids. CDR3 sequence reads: CASSILRGTSIYEQYF. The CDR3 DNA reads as TGTGCCAGCAGCATCCTGAGGGGGACTAGCATCTACGAGCAGTACTTC.

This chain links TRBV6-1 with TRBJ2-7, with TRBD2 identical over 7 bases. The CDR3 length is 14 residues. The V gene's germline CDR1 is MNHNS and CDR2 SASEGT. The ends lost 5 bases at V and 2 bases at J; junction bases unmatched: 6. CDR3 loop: CASSISGVAYEQYF. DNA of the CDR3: TGTGCCAGCAGTATCAGCGGGGTCGCCTACGAGCAGTACTTC.

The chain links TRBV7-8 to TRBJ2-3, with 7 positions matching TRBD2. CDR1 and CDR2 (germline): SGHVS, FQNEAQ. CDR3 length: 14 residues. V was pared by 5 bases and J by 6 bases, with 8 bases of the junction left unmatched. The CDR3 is CASSRAGVSDTQYF. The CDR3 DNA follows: TGTGCCAGCAGCCGGGCGGGAGTGTCTGATACGCAGTATTTT. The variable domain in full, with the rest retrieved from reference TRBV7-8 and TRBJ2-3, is GAGVSQSPRYKVAKRGQDVALRCDPISGHVSLFWYQQALGQGPEFLTYFQNEAQLDKSGLPSDRFFAERPEGSVSTLKIQRTQQEDSAVYLCASSRAGVSDTQYFGPGTRLTVL.

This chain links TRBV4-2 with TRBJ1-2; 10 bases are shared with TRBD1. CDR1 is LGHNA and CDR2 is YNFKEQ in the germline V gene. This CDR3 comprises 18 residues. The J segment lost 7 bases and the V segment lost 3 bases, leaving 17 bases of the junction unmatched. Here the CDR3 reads CASSHHIRDRGRNGGYTF. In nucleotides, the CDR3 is TGTGCCAGCAGCCACCACATCCGAGACAGGGGGCGGAATGGTGGCTACACCTTC.

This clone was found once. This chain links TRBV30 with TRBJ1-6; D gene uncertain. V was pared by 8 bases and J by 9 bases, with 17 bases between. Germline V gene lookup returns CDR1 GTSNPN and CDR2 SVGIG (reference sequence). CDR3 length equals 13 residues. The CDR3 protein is CAGRGEGFSPLHF. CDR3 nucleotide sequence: TGTGCCGGACGGGGTGAAGGTTTTTCACCCCTCCACTTT.

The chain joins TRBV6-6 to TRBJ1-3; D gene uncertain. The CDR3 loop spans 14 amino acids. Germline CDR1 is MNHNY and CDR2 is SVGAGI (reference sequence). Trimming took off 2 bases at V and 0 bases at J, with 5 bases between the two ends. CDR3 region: CASSYPSSGNTIYF. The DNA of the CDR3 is TGTGCCAGCAGTTACCCCAGCTCTGGAAACACCATATATTTT.